This T cell receptor beta chain was identified during a study of blood T cell repertoires in COVID-19. The CDR3 is 15 residues long. The germline CDR1 and CDR2 sequences are SGHNT and YYREEE (reference sequence). The V end was cut by 4 bases, the J end by 3 bases, with 16 bases between. Profiled with immunoSEQ multiplex PCR; TCRdb holds only in-frame clones, not every one. The data contain about 130,000 clones, about 88% of them singletons. This TCR derives from a woman in her 50s who had recovered from COVID-19. The sequencing sample was made of PBMCs or T cells enriched from blood (not recorded which). V is TRBV5-4 and J is TRBJ2-5; maybe TRBD1 (6 bases). CDR3 DNA: TGTGCCAGCAGCGGACGAAAGCCAGGGGAAGAGACCCAGTACTTC. Its translation is CASSGRKPGEETQYF.